This entry is about one TCR beta chain. This sample was taken from a study of blood T cell repertoires in COVID-19. Study overall: Both acute and convalescent COVID-19 samples were obtained from the United States, Italy and Spain.

This CDR3 has 15 amino acids. Trimming removed 0 bases from V and 3 bases from J; junction bases left unmatched: 3. Germline CDR1 and CDR2: SGHDT and YYEEEE. Under the authors' procedure: Estimated nucleated cell counts came from reference gene primer amplification. Libraries were prepared by immunoSEQ multiplex PCR; TCRdb keeps only in-frame clonotypes and omits some of them. Clone size and the V and J calls come from that table; the DNA yielded D and trimming. This sample has approximately 380,000 clones, with roughly 85% found just once. The TCR originated in a woman under 30 with acute or convalescent COVID-19. The sequenced sample was peripheral blood. The genes are TRBV5-6 and TRBJ2-7; 10 bases line up with TRBD2. The CDR3 sequence: CASSLDGLADYEQYF. CDR3 sequence (DNA): TGTGCCAGCAGCTTGGACGGACTAGCGGACTACGAGCAGTACTTC.